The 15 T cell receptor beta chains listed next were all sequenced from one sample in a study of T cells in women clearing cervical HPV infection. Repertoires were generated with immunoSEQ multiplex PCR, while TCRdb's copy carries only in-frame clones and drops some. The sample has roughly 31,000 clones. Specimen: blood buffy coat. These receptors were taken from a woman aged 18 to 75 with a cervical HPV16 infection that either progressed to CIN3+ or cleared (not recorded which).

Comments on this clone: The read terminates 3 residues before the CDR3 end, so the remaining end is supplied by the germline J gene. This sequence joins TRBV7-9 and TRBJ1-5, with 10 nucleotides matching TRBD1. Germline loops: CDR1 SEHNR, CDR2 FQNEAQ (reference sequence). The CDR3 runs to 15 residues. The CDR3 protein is CASRDTGTGVLPQHF. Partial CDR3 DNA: TGTGCCAGCAGGGATACCGGGACAGGGGTTTTACCC. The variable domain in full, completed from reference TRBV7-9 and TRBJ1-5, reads DTGVSQNPRHKITKRGQNVTFRCDPISEHNRLYWYRQTLGQGPEFLTYFQNEAQLEKSRLLSDRFSAERPKGSFSTLEIQRTEQGDSAMYLCASRDTGTGVLPQHFGDGTRLSIL.

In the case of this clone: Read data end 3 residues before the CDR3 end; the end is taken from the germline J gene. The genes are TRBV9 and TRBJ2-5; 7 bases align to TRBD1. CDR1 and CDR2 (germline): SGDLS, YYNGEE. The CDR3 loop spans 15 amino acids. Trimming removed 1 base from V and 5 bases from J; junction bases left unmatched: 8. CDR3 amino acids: CASSVQDRVPETQYF. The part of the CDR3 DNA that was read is TGTGCCAGCAGCGTACAAGACAGGGTCCCGGAGACC. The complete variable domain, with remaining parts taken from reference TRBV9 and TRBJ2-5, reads DSGVTQTPKHLITATGQRVTLRCSPRSGDLSVYWYQQSLDQGLQFLIQYYNGEERAKGNILERFSAQQFPDLHSELNLSSLELGDSALYFCASSVQDRVPETQYFGPGTRLLVL.

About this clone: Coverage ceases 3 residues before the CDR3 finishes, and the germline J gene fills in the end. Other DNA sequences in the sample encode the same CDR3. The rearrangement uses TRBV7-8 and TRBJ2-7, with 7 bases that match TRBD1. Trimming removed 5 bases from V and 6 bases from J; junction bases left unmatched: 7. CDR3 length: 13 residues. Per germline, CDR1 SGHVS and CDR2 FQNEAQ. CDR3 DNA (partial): TGTGCCAGCAGCCCTGGGACAGTAGGCGAG. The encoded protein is CASSPGTVGE. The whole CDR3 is CASSPGTVGEQYF.

The CDR3 spells CASSLEGGTEAFF. The CDR3 bases that were read are TGTGCCAGCAGCTTAGAAGGGGGCACTGAA. The chain employs TRBV11-3 and TRBJ1-1, with TRBD1 as a possible D gene (6 bases). The read terminates 3 residues ahead of where the CDR3 ends, so the germline J gene completes it. The CDR3 totals 13 residues. Between the trimmed V and J ends, which lost 0 bases and 4 bases, there was a span of 6 bases. Germline V gene sequence: CDR1 SGHNT, CDR2 YENEEA. Complete variable domain (other parts from reference TRBV11-3 and TRBJ1-1): EAGVVQSPRYKIIEKKQPVAFWCNPISGHNTLYWYLQNLGQGPELLIRYENEEAVDDSQLPKDRFSAERLKGVDSTLKIQPAELGDSAVYLCASSLEGGTEAFFGQGTRLTVV.

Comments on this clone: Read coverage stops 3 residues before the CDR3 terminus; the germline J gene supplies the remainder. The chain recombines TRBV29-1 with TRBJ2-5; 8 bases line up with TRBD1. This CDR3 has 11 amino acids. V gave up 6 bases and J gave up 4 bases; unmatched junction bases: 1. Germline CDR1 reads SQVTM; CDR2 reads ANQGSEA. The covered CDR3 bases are TGCAGCGTCGGACAGGGAGAGACC. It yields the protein CSVGQGET. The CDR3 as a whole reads CSVGQGETQYF.

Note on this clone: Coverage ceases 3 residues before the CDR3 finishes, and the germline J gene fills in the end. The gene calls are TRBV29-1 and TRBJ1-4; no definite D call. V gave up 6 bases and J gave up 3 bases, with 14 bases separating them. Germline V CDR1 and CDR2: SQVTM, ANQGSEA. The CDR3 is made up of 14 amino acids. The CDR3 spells CSVDPGSANEKLFF. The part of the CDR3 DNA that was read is TGCAGCGTCGATCCCGGGTCTGCTAATGAAAAA.

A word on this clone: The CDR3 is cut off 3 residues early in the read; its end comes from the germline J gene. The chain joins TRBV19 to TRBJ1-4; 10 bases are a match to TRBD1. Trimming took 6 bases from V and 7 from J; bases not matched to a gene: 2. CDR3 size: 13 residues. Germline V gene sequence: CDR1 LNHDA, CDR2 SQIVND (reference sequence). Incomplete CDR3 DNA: TGTGCCAGTAGCGGGACAGGGGTTGAAAAA. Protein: CASSGTGVEK. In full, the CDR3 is CASSGTGVEKLFF.

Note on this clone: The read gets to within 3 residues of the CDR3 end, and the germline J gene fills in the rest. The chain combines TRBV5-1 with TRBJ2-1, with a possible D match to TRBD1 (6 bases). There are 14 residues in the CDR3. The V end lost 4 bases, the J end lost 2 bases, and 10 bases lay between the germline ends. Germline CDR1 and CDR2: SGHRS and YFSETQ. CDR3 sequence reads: CASSSSGAYNEQFF. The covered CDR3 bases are TGCGCCAGCAGCAGTTCAGGGGCCTACAATGAG.

Incomplete CDR3 DNA: TGTGCCAGTTTACAGGGGTTAGCCAAAAACATT. Translating it yields CASLQGLAKNI. The full CDR3 protein is CASLQGLAKNIQYF. J is TRBJ2-4 and V is TRBV2, with 7 bases that match TRBD1. The missing CDR3 end, 3 residues past where the read stops, is filled in from the germline J gene. The CDR3 spans 14 residues. Germline V gene lookup returns CDR1 SNHLY and CDR2 FYNNEI. The V and J ends lost 9 bases and 0 bases, in that order; junction bases with no gene match: 5. The full variable domain, in which reference TRBV2 and TRBJ2-4 provide the parts outside the CDR3, is EPEVTQTPSHQVTQMGQEVILRCVPISNHLYFYWYRQILGQKVEFLVSFYNNEISEKSEIFDDQFSVERPDGSNFTLKIRSTKLEDSAMYFCASLQGLAKNIQYFGAGTRLSVL.

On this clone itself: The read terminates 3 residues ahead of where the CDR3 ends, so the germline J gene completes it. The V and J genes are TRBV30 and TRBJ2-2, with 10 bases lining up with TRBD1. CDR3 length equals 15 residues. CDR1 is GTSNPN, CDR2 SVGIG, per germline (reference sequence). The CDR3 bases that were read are TGTGCCTGGAGTGAAGACAGGGGGCAGTATTCACCG. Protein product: CAWSEDRGQYSP. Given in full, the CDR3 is CAWSEDRGQYSPLFF.

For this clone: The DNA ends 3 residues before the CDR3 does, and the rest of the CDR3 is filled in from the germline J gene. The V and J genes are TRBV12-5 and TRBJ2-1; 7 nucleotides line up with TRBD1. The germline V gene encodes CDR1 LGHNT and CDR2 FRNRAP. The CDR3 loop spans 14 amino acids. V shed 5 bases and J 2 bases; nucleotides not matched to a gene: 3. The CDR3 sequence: CASGTQGAYNEQFF. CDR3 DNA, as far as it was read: TGTGCTAGTGGTACCCAGGGGGCCTACAATGAG.

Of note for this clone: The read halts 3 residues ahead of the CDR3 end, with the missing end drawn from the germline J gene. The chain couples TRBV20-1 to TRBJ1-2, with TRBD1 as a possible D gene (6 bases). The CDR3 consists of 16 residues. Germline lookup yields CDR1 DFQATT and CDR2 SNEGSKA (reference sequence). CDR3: CSAGAPAHRAIEGYTF. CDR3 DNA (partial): TGCAGTGCTGGAGCCCCCGCCCACAGGGCTATTGAGGGC.

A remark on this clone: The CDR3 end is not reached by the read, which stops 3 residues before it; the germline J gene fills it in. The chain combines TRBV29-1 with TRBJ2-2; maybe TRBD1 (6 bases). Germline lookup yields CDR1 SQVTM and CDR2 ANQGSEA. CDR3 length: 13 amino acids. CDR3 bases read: TGCAGCGTTCGGACAGCCCTCAATGAAAAG. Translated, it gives CSVRTALNEK. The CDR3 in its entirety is CSVRTALNEKLFF.

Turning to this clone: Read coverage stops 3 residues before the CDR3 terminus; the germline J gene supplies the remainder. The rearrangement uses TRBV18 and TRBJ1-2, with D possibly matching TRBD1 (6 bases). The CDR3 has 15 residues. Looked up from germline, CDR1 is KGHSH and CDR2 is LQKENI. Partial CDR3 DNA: TGTGCCAGCTCACCAGCCAGCCTCGAGGGGGATACC. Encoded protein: CASSPASLEGDT. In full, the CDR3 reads CASSPASLEGDTYTF.

The sequenced part of the CDR3 DNA is TGTGCCAGCAGCTGGGGACAGACTATCTATGGC. It is translated as CASSWGQTIYG. Given in full, the CDR3 is CASSWGQTIYGYTF. The V call is TRBV5-4, the J call TRBJ1-2, with 7 bases identical to TRBD1. The CDR3 end falls 3 residues outside the read, so it is completed with the germline J gene. The CDR3 length is 14 residues. V trimming: 3 bases; J trimming: 4 bases; junction bases outside the gene matches: 6. From germline, CDR1 is SGHNT and CDR2 YYREEE (reference sequence).